A selection of T cell receptor beta chains follows, all from one sample in a study of blood T cells in healthy people across ages. TCRdb analysed the 5' RACE reads with MiXCR anew, one entry per CDR3 protein. The sample has about 930,000 distinct CDR3 sequences, 25% to 35% seen once. These data also formed part of another study, on T cells of mothers and their children.

Input material: blood. These receptor sequences come from a woman aged 40 to 50 in good health. CDR3s include the opening cysteine and the closing phenylalanine or tryptophan. D genes are given only for firm matches. The size field is filled for only some rows; it gives once, few, many or a size class.

D	J	V	size	DNA	CDR3
.	TRBJ2-1	TRBV5-8	few	TGTGCCAGCAGCCTTCGAGGAATAGGCTACAATGAGCAGTTCTTC	CASSLRGIGYNEQFF
TRBD2	TRBJ2-1	TRBV12-5	.	TGTGCTAGTGGTTTGGTACAAGCGGGGGCCATGAATGAGCAGTTCTTC	CASGLVQAGAMNEQFF
.	TRBJ1-1	TRBV12-3/TRBV12-4	many	TGTGCCAGCAGCTTGACAGCGAACACTGAAGCTTTCTTT	CASSLTANTEAFF
TRBD1	TRBJ1-4	TRBV7-9	few	TGTGCCAGCAGCATCCAGGGGACAGGGGGTGAAAAACTGTTTTTT	CASSIQGTGGEKLFF
.	TRBJ1-5	TRBV6-1	.	TGTGCCAGCAGTGAATCCAGGGGAGGGAATCAGCCCCAGCATTTT	CASSESRGGNQPQHF
.	TRBJ2-2	TRBV10-3	many	TGTGCCATCCGCGGAATGAACACCGGGGAGCTGTTTTTT	CAIRGMNTGELFF
.	TRBJ2-1	TRBV6-2/TRBV6-3	.	TGTGCCAGCAGTTCAGAGGGCCAGGGATCGGGCAATGAGCAGTTCTTC	CASSSEGQGSGNEQFF
.	TRBJ2-7	TRBV19	.	TGTGCCAGTAGTAAGCCGGGTATCCGGGACACCTCCTACGAGCAGTACTTC	CASSKPGIRDTSYEQYF
.	TRBJ2-5	TRBV7-9	many	TGTGCCAGCAGCTTAGGAGGGGAGGTAGTGGAGACCCAGTACTTC	CASSLGGEVVETQYF
TRBD2	TRBJ2-5	TRBV5-1	few	TGCGCCAGCAGCGGGTCACCCGGGGGACTAGGGTCGGAGACCCAGTACTTC	CASSGSPGGLGSETQYF
TRBD2	TRBJ2-5	TRBV3-1	many	TGTGCCAGCAGCCAGCTATACACTAGCGGGCGTCAAGAGACCCAGTACTTC	CASSQLYTSGRQETQYF
.	TRBJ2-7	TRBV12-3/TRBV12-4	few	TGTGCCAGCAGTTTTATAGGGCCCACCGAGCAGTACTTC	CASSFIGPTEQYF
.	TRBJ1-3	TRBV12-3/TRBV12-4	few	TGTGCCAGCATGAAAATTAACACCATATATTTT	CASMKINTIYF
TRBD2	TRBJ2-5	TRBV7-2	many	TGTGCCAGCAGCTTAGGGGGGGGGACTAGAAGCCCCCAGTACTTC	CASSLGGGTRSPQYF
TRBD1	TRBJ1-1	TRBV9	.	TGTGCCAGCAGCGCCTACAGGGGAGAAGCTTTCTTT	CASSAYRGEAFF
TRBD1	TRBJ2-1	TRBV19	.	TGTGCCAGTGAAAGGAGGCCGGGACAGGGGAATGAGCAGTTCTTC	CASERRPGQGNEQFF
.	TRBJ2-3	TRBV27	.	TGTGCCAGCAGTTTTTCTCCCCTGGGGGGTAGCACAGATACGCAGTATTTT	CASSFSPLGGSTDTQYF
.	TRBJ1-1	TRBV3-1	few	TGTGCCAGCAGCCATGTAACCGGGAACACTGAAGCTTTCTTT	CASSHVTGNTEAFF
TRBD2	TRBJ2-1	TRBV9	few	TGTGCCAGCAGTACTAGCGGGGGGTGGGATGAGCAGTTCTTC	CASSTSGGWDEQFF
TRBD2	TRBJ2-7	TRBV5-1	.	TGCGCCAGCAGCTTGGTAGCGGGGAACTACGAGCAGTACTTC	CASSLVAGNYEQYF
.	TRBJ2-7	TRBV11-1	.	TGCGCCAGCAGCTTACCCCCCGCGGATCCTACCTACAATGAGCAGTACTTC	CASSLPPADPTYNEQYF
.	TRBJ2-3	TRBV2	.	TGTGCCAGCAGTGGAGACTATGGGGATACGCAGTATTTT	CASSGDYGDTQYF
.	TRBJ2-7	TRBV11-2	many	TGTGCCAGCGCCGGCTTAAGGGCTGGCTACGAGCAGTACTTC	CASAGLRAGYEQYF
.	TRBJ2-7	TRBV5-1	.	TGCGCCAGCAGCTTTGAAATGACCTCCTACGAGCAGTACTTC	CASSFEMTSYEQYF
TRBD2	TRBJ2-7	TRBV3-1	.	TGTGCCAGCAGCCAAGATCCTAGCGGGCCCTACAATGAGCAGTACTTC	CASSQDPSGPYNEQYF
TRBD1	TRBJ1-5	TRBV12-3/TRBV12-4	many	TGTGCCAGCAGTTTAGCGCAGGGGGCCCAGCCCCAGCATTTT	CASSLAQGAQPQHF
.	TRBJ1-2	TRBV9	once	TGTGCCAGCAGCGTAGGAGGGTATGACTACACCTTC	CASSVGGYDYTF
.	TRBJ1-1	TRBV29-1	many	TGCAGCGCCGCAACTGGGTCCCCGAACACTGAAGCTTTCTTT	CSAATGSPNTEAFF
TRBD1	TRBJ1-2	TRBV7-9	few	TGTGCCAGCAGCAGAGACAGGGAACAGTATGGCTACACCTTC	CASSRDREQYGYTF
TRBD1	TRBJ1-2	TRBV12-3/TRBV12-4	many	TGTGCCAGCAGTTTCGTCGACAGGGCGGGCTACACCTTC	CASSFVDRAGYTF
.	TRBJ2-1	TRBV28	.	TGTGCCAGCAGCCCCAAACTAGTGGGGGCGAACAATGAGCAGTTCTTC	CASSPKLVGANNEQFF
.	TRBJ1-2	TRBV29-1	few	TGCAGCGTTGACTCGACACAGGGAATGAGAGGCTACACCTTC	CSVDSTQGMRGYTF
.	TRBJ1-2	TRBV25-1	few	TGTGCCAGCAGTGTGGCCTTCGGCTACACCTTC	CASSVAFGYTF
.	TRBJ2-7	TRBV20-1	.	TGTAGCGCTAGAAGGGGGACGGGACCTTCCTACGAGCGGTACTTC	CSARRGTGPSYERYF
TRBD2	TRBJ2-3	TRBV5-1	.	TGCGCCAGCAGAACTAGCGGTGGAGATACGCAGTATTTT	CASRTSGGDTQYF
.	TRBJ2-5	TRBV14	few	TGTGCCAGCAGCCTCCCCCGAGGGGCGGGGACTCTTCAAGAGACCCAGTACTTC	CASSLPRGAGTLQETQYF
.	TRBJ2-5	TRBV7-9	.	TGTGCCAGCAGCTTAAAGGTTTTCTCAGGACTTGAGGGACAAGAGACCCAGTACTTC	CASSLKVFSGLEGQETQYF
TRBD1	TRBJ2-3	TRBV7-3	.	TGTGCCAGCAGCCTGGGACAGTCGGGGACAGATACGCAGTATTTT	CASSLGQSGTDTQYF
.	TRBJ1-3	TRBV28	.	TGTGCCAGCAGTTTACCCCTCCATCACTCTGGAAACACCATATATTTT	CASSLPLHHSGNTIYF
.	TRBJ2-5	TRBV29-1	.	TGCAGCGTTGAAGCTAGTAGGCGGAGAACCACCCAAGAGACCCAGTACTTC	CSVEASRRRTTQETQYF
.	TRBJ2-1	TRBV28	.	TGTGCCAGCAGTTTAAGGCAGAGCTCCTACAATGAGCTGTTCTTC	CASSLRQSSYNELFF